The 30 T cell receptor beta chains in this list originate from one sample, sequenced in a study of follicular helper T cells after annual influenza vaccination. The method was immunoSEQ multiplex PCR; TCRdb's version includes in-frame clones alone and lacks a portion of them. The sample yields thousands of clones, 70% to 90% seen once. Time point here: 2015-2016 season, pre-vaccination. The sequencing used CXCR5+ CD38- circulating T follicular helper cells from blood, collected on the day of influenza vaccination. Subset specified: circulating Tfh, non-naive CD4+CXCR5+PD-1+ (ICOS+CD38+ or ICOS-CD38-). These receptors originate from an adult who received the influenza vaccine.

The chain is built from TRBV19 and TRBJ2-5; maybe TRBD2 (6 bases). Germline assignment: CDR1 LNHDA and CDR2 SQIVND (reference sequence). CDR3 length equals 15 residues. Between the trimmed V and J ends, which lost 0 bases and 5 bases, there was a span of 13 bases. The CDR3: CASSIDLGSSETQYF. In nucleotides, the CDR3 is TGTGCCAGTAGTATAGATCTCGGGAGCTCCGAGACCCAGTACTTC.

The chain carries TRBV6-9 and TRBJ1-2, with D perhaps matching TRBD1 (5 bases). The CDR3 has 13 amino acids. V was shortened by 3 bases and J by 8 bases, with 13 bases between the two germline ends. The germline V gene encodes CDR1 MNHGY and CDR2 SVAAGI. As DNA, the CDR3 is TGTGCCAGCAGTTACGAGGGGAATTGGGGCTACACCTTC. As protein: CASSYEGNWGYTF.

This rearrangement joins TRBV28 to TRBJ1-5, with TRBD1 as a possible D gene (6 bases). CDR3 length: 15 residues. Per germline, CDR1 MDHEN and CDR2 SYDVKM. The ends were cut back, 2 bases at V and 1 base at J, with 9 bases in the middle. The CDR3 nucleotides are TGTGCCAGCAGTTTAGAGGGGGGAAGCAATCAGCCCCAGCATTTT. This translates into CASSLEGGSNQPQHF.

The gene calls are TRBV5-1 and TRBJ2-5, with 10 bases aligning to TRBD2. Trimming at V came to 3 bases and at J to 0 bases, leaving 5 bases not matched to a gene. There are 16 residues in the CDR3. Germline loops: CDR1 SGHRS, CDR2 YFSETQ. CDR3 protein: CASSSQRGGYQETQYF. The DNA for the CDR3 is TGCGCCAGCAGCTCACAGCGGGGGGGGTACCAAGAGACCCAGTACTTC.

The chain carries TRBV7-3 and TRBJ2-2, with D hard to call. V was pared by 2 bases and J by 7 bases, with 8 bases between. Germline CDR1 and CDR2: SGHTA and FQGTGA. The CDR3 spans 13 residues. The CDR3 nucleotides read TGTGCCAGCAGCTTAGAGGAAGGCGGGGAGCTGTTTTTT. Its protein product is CASSLEEGGELFF.

The V call is TRBV6-1, the J call TRBJ2-3, with D hard to call. The CDR3 runs 13 residues. CDR1 is MNHNS and CDR2 is SASEGT in the germline V gene. Trimming left V 6 bases short and J 4 bases short, with 11 bases between. CDR3 region: CASRTRFPDTQYF. The CDR3 bases are TGTGCCAGCAGGACCCGGTTTCCAGATACGCAGTATTTT.

The V and J genes are TRBV18 and TRBJ1-2; D remains unclear. The CDR3 runs to 14 residues. Trimming removed 1 base at V and 7 bases at J, with 13 bases between. Germline CDR1 is KGHSH and CDR2 is LQKENI. The CDR3 here is CASSPLQDGFGYTF. For the CDR3, the DNA is TGTGCCAGCTCACCACTCCAAGATGGATTTGGCTACACCTTC.

The chain carries TRBV4-3 and TRBJ2-3; 7 bases fit TRBD1. Germline lookup yields CDR1 LGHNA and CDR2 YSLEER. This CDR3 has 16 amino acids. Trimming cost V 4 bases and J 1 base; bases outside gene matches: 8. The DNA for the CDR3 is TGCGCCAGCAGCCGAGAGACAGGGTACGGCACAGATACGCAGTATTTT. The encoded protein is CASSRETGYGTDTQYF.

V and J are TRBV2 and TRBJ1-1, with TRBD1 matching 7 bases. The CDR3 runs to 14 residues. V lost 5 bases to trimming and J lost 3 bases; unmatched junction nucleotides: 6. CDR1 is SNHLY, CDR2 FYNNEI, per germline. The CDR3 reads CASSPGGEDTEAFF. DNA of the CDR3: TGTGCCAGCAGTCCAGGGGGGGAAGACACTGAAGCTTTCTTT.

Only one count was recorded for this clone. The chain is built from TRBV10-3 and TRBJ2-1; 10 nucleotides agree with TRBD2. Looked up from germline, CDR1 is ENHRY and CDR2 is SYGVKD. J was trimmed by 3 bases and V by 5 bases; bases with no gene match: 4. The CDR3 covers 15 residues. CDR3 protein: CAISQTSGVYNEQFF. The CDR3 DNA sequence: TGTGCCATCAGTCAAACTAGCGGGGTCTACAATGAGCAGTTCTTC.

The chain carries TRBV19 and TRBJ1-5, with 9 bases identical to TRBD1. The V segment lost 6 bases and the J segment 4 bases; nucleotides outside the gene matches: 7. The CDR3 loop spans 15 amino acids. Germline V lookup: CDR1 LNHDA, CDR2 SQIVND (reference sequence). The DNA for the CDR3 is TGTGCCAGTAGATCGTGGGACAGGGAAAATCAGCCCCAGCATTTT. As protein: CASRSWDRENQPQHF. Full variable domain (remainder filled in from reference TRBV19 and TRBJ1-5): DGGITQSPKYLFRKEGQNVTLSCEQNLNHDAMYWYRQDPGQGLRLIYYSQIVNDFQKGDIAEGYSVSREKKESFPLTVTSAQKNPTAFYLCASRSWDRENQPQHFGDGTRLSIL.

The gene calls are TRBV7-8 and TRBJ2-7; TRBD1 is a possible D gene (5 bases). Germline CDR1 SGHVS, CDR2 FQNEAQ. This CDR3 is built from 15 residues. V dropped 3 bases and J dropped 2 bases, with 14 bases sitting between them. CDR3 in DNA: TGTGCCAGCAGCTTGAGACAGATGAAGACCTACGAGCAGTACTTC. Its translation: CASSLRQMKTYEQYF.

The CDR3 loop reads CAISGGDALGDYGYTF. DNA for the CDR3: TGTGCCATCAGTGGAGGAGATGCCCTGGGGGACTATGGCTACACCTTC. The chain uses TRBV10-3 and TRBJ1-2; TRBD1 is a possible D gene (5 bases). The CDR3 is 16 amino acids. Germline assignment: CDR1 ENHRY and CDR2 SYGVKD. V was cut by 4 bases and J by 3 bases, with 18 bases left in between.

V and J are TRBV2 and TRBJ1-1, with unresolved D. The V end was cut by 3 bases, the J end by 1 base, with 12 bases between. This CDR3 comprises 15 residues. Germline lookup yields CDR1 SNHLY and CDR2 FYNNEI. In nucleotides, the CDR3 is TGTGCCAGCAGTGACGTAGGGTACGGGAACACTGAAGCTTTCTTT. It specifies CASSDVGYGNTEAFF.

This clone was seen only a few times. The chain employs TRBV16 and TRBJ1-2; 7 positions agree with TRBD1. The CDR3 has 16 amino acids. Germline V lookup: CDR1 KGHSY, CDR2 FQNENV. The junction had 4 bases not matched to a gene; V was cut back by 0 bases and J by 0 bases. The CDR3 region has the DNA TGTGCCAGCAGCCAATCGGGAGGGACAGCTAACTATGGCTACACCTTC. It yields the protein CASSQSGGTANYGYTF.

This rearrangement joins TRBV5-6 to TRBJ2-6, with 7 positions matching TRBD1. Per germline, CDR1 SGHDT and CDR2 YYEEEE. The CDR3 totals 15 residues. The V and J ends lost 2 bases and 2 bases, in that order; junction bases with no gene match: 1. The DNA for the CDR3 is TGTGCCAGCAGCTTACAGGGGACTGGGGCCAACGTCCTGACTTTC. Its translation: CASSLQGTGANVLTF.

The chain is built from TRBV2 and TRBJ1-2; a weak D match, TRBD1 (6 bases). V was trimmed by 7 bases and J by 8 bases, leaving 17 bases between them. Germline CDR1 is SNHLY and CDR2 is FYNNEI. There are 13 residues in the CDR3. The CDR3 is CASTKLEGGGYTF. The CDR3 region has the DNA TGTGCCAGCACCAAACTAGAGGGGGGGGGCTACACCTTC.

The rearrangement joins TRBV5-1 to TRBJ1-1; D is undetermined. Germline V gene sequence: CDR1 SGHRS, CDR2 YFSETQ. The CDR3 runs to 14 residues. The V gene lost 0 bases and the J gene lost 1 base, with 7 bases spanning the gap. The CDR3: CASSLGSENTEAFF. The DNA for the CDR3 is TGCGCCAGCAGCTTGGGGTCGGAGAACACTGAAGCTTTCTTT. The full variable domain, in which reference TRBV5-1 and TRBJ1-1 provide the parts outside the CDR3, is KAGVTQTPRYLIKTRGQQVTLSCSPISGHRSVSWYQQTPGQGLQFLFEYFSETQRNKGNFPGRFSGRQFSNSRSEMNVSTLELGDSALYLCASSLGSENTEAFFGQGTRLTVV.

The rearrangement links TRBV7-9 to TRBJ1-2; D is uncertain. The V and J ends lost 1 base and 6 bases respectively, with 6 bases between them. CDR3 length: 12 amino acids. Germline values: CDR1 SEHNR, CDR2 FQNEAQ (reference sequence). As DNA, the CDR3 is TGTGCCAGCAGCTTAGGTGGGGATGGCTACACCTTC. As protein: CASSLGGDGYTF.

This sequence joins TRBV6-1 and TRBJ2-1; TRBD1 is a possible D gene (6 bases). The CDR3 sequence is 13 residues long. The germline V gene has CDR1 MNHNS and CDR2 SASEGT. Trimming removed 2 bases from V and 9 bases from J, with 11 bases in between. Here the CDR3 reads CASSENRAGEQFF. CDR3 DNA: TGTGCCAGCAGTGAAAACAGGGCTGGTGAGCAGTTCTTC.

Regarding this clone: The conserved phenylalanine or tryptophan is not found at the CDR3 terminus, so this likely reflects a read error. The limits of the CDR3 on the DNA are not certain, so only TCRdb's listed CDR3 is given. The chain links TRBV21-1 to TRBJ1-2; the table calls TRBD1, which could not be checked here. TRBV21-1 is a listed pseudogene. The CDR3 is 12 amino acids long, termini counted. CDR3 amino acids: CASSKAGQGAHV.

The rearrangement links TRBV5-1 to TRBJ2-7; 12 bases fit TRBD2. The CDR3 totals 15 residues. V lost 4 bases, J lost 5 bases, and 7 bases stayed unmatched. CDR1 is SGHRS, CDR2 YFSETQ, per germline. CDR3: CASSTTSGGGHEQYF. CDR3 DNA: TGCGCCAGCAGCACGACTAGCGGGGGAGGTCACGAGCAGTACTTC.

The chain employs TRBV10-3 and TRBJ1-4; D call uncertain. This CDR3 has 11 residues. The V and J ends lost 10 bases and 4 bases respectively, with 7 bases between them. Germline assignment: CDR1 ENHRY and CDR2 SYGVKD. The CDR3 protein is CASGLNEKLFF. The CDR3 nucleotides are TGTGCCAGTGGACTTAATGAAAAACTGTTTTTT.

The chain has TRBV5-4 and TRBJ2-7; maybe TRBD1 (6 bases). Germline CDR1 is SGHNT and CDR2 is YYREEE (reference sequence). The CDR3 covers 12 residues. V lost 4 bases, J lost 9 bases, and 14 bases lay in between. CDR3 nucleotides: TGTGCCAGCAGCCAAGACAGGACGGGGCAGTACTTC. Translation: CASSQDRTGQYF. Using reference TRBV5-4 and TRBJ2-7 for the parts outside the CDR3, the full variable domain is ETGVTQSPTHLIKTRGQQVTLRCSSQSGHNTVSWYQQALGQGPQFIFQYYREEENGRGNFPPRFSGLQFPNYSSELNVNALELDDSALYLCASSQDRTGQYFGPGTRLTVT.

The chain is built from TRBV6-1 and TRBJ1-5; tentative D call: TRBD1 (6 bases). The CDR3 covers 14 residues. Per germline, CDR1 MNHNS and CDR2 SASEGT. Trimming shortened V by 1 base and J by 3 bases, and 7 bases separated the two germline ends. The CDR3 bases are TGTGCCAGCAGTGAAGGGACAGACAATCAGCCCCAGCATTTT. Translating it yields CASSEGTDNQPQHF.

The chain joins TRBV9 to TRBJ1-2; D remains unclear. This CDR3 is 17 amino acids long. Germline CDR1 reads SGDLS; CDR2 reads YYNGEE. The V gene lost 0 bases and the J gene lost 6 bases, with 21 bases spanning the gap. This CDR3 reads CASSVEVSAVDLDGYTF. DNA of the CDR3: TGTGCCAGCAGCGTAGAGGTTTCGGCGGTTGATCTGGATGGCTACACCTTC.

This chain uses TRBV28 with TRBJ1-2; D unresolved. The V end was cut by 6 bases, the J end by 2 bases, with 16 bases between. The CDR3 is 15 residues long. Looked up from germline, CDR1 is MDHEN and CDR2 is SYDVKM. CDR3 sequence (DNA): TGTGCCAGCAGCTCGACTGTGCCTCAGAACTATGGCTACACCTTC. This sequence encodes CASSSTVPQNYGYTF.

The chain joins TRBV19 to TRBJ1-1, with unresolved D. Germline V gene lookup returns CDR1 LNHDA and CDR2 SQIVND (reference sequence). V was cut by 10 bases and J by 5 bases, with 11 bases left in between. This CDR3 is 11 amino acids long. In nucleotides, the CDR3 is TGTGCCACAGAGGGTGGGACTGAAGCTTTCTTT. Protein: CATEGGTEAFF.

The chain combines TRBV7-2 with TRBJ2-7, with 8 nucleotides matching TRBD2. The trim removed 4 bases at V and 3 bases at J, leaving 8 bases unmatched. The CDR3 has 15 residues. Germline values: CDR1 SGHTA, CDR2 FQGNSA. The CDR3 protein is CASSSREGWSYEQYF. The CDR3, as DNA: TGTGCCAGCAGCTCCCGGGAGGGCTGGAGCTACGAGCAGTACTTC. The full variable domain, with the rest looked up from reference TRBV7-2 and TRBJ2-7, is GAGVSQSPSNKVTEKGKDVELRCDPISGHTALYWYRQSLGQGLEFLIYFQGNSAPDKSGLPSDRFSAERTGGSVSTLTIQRTQQEDSAVYLCASSSREGWSYEQYFGPGTRLTVT.

The V and J genes are TRBV11-2 and TRBJ2-3; D unclear. CDR1 is SGHAT, CDR2 FQNNGV, per germline. The CDR3 extends over 16 amino acids. Trimming removed 1 base from V and 0 bases from J, with 11 bases in between. Written as DNA, the CDR3 is TGTGCCAGCAGCTTAGGGCAGTCCCTTAGCACAGATACGCAGTATTTT. Its translation: CASSLGQSLSTDTQYF.